This is a list of T cell receptor beta chains from one sample in a study of technical replicates of blood from several donors. Only in-frame clones appear in the TCRdb table, and some are missing; sequencing was by immunoSEQ multiplex PCR. There are 55,000 to 75,000 clones in the sample; 92% occur only once, and around 0.42% lies in the top ten. The sample consisted of T cells isolated from PBMCs. The receptors come from a human donor in good health. CDR3s include the opening cysteine and the closing phenylalanine or tryptophan. The order of the fields is D gene, clone size, J gene, V gene, CDR3 protein, CDR3 DNA. D genes are given only for firm matches. Size is omitted from some rows. Given values are once, few, many or a class for expanded clones.

d_gene: -; abundance: -; j_gene: TRBJ1-1; v_gene: TRBV28; CDR3aa: CASSLGLGGNTEAFF; CDR3nt: TGTGCCAGCAGTTTAGGTCTAGGAGGGAACACTGAAGCTTTCTTT
d_gene: TRBD2; abundance: -; j_gene: TRBJ2-7; v_gene: TRBV9; CDR3aa: CASSANLGTSGTSYEQYF; CDR3nt: TGTGCCAGCAGCGCTAACCTAGGGACTAGCGGGACCTCCTACGAGCAGTACTTC
d_gene: -; abundance: once; j_gene: TRBJ2-5; v_gene: TRBV2; CDR3aa: CASSEIQEQALYQETQYF; CDR3nt: TGTGCCAGCAGTGAAATTCAGGAACAGGCCTTGTACCAAGAGACCCAGTACTTC
d_gene: -; abundance: -; j_gene: TRBJ1-1; v_gene: TRBV7-8; CDR3aa: CASSLNPLRDTEAFF; CDR3nt: TGTGCCAGCAGCCTTAACCCCCTACGGGACACTGAAGCTTTCTTT
d_gene: -; abundance: -; j_gene: TRBJ1-1; v_gene: TRBV11-3; CDR3aa: CASSFTGGTEAFF; CDR3nt: TGTGCCAGCAGCTTTACGGGGGGCACTGAAGCTTTCTTT
d_gene: TRBD2; abundance: -; j_gene: TRBJ2-2; v_gene: TRBV13; CDR3aa: CASSLAGTSGNTGELFF; CDR3nt: TGTGCCAGCAGCTTAGCCGGGACTAGCGGCAACACCGGGGAGCTGTTTTTT
d_gene: -; abundance: once; j_gene: TRBJ2-5; v_gene: TRBV11-2; CDR3aa: CASSLRLGTQYF; CDR3nt: TGTGCCAGCAGCTTGAGGTTGGGGACCCAGTACTTC
d_gene: TRBD2; abundance: -; j_gene: TRBJ2-1; v_gene: TRBV5-8; CDR3aa: CASSPRLAGGHNEQFF; CDR3nt: TGTGCCAGCAGCCCCCGACTAGCGGGAGGCCACAATGAGCAGTTCTTC
d_gene: -; abundance: -; j_gene: TRBJ1-4; v_gene: TRBV18; CDR3aa: CASSRGEEEKLFF; CDR3nt: TGTGCCAGCTCACGGGGGGAAGAAGAAAAACTGTTTTTT
d_gene: TRBD2; abundance: -; j_gene: TRBJ2-1; v_gene: TRBV4-1; CDR3aa: CASSQHPSGSYNEQFF; CDR3nt: TGCGCCAGCAGCCAACATCCTAGCGGGTCCTACAATGAGCAGTTCTTC
d_gene: -; abundance: -; j_gene: TRBJ1-1; v_gene: TRBV18; CDR3aa: CASSLTQDRNTEAFF; CDR3nt: TGTGCCAGCTCCCTTACCCAGGACAGGAACACTGAAGCTTTCTTT